This T cell receptor beta chain emerged from a study of cytomegalovirus exposure and HLA in healthy donors. A remark on this clone: Its antigen is currently unknown.

The CDR3 is 13 residues long. V was cut by 4 bases and J by 5 bases, with 11 bases left in between. Germline CDR1 is SEHNR and CDR2 is FQNEAQ (reference sequence). 60 Vbeta and 13 Jbeta primers were used in PCR. Per the original methods: Around 12 million of 70 million to 80 million unique TCR beta chains were shared, per a later count. TCRdb's table, derived via immunoSEQ multiplex PCR, lists solely in-frame clones and lacks some. V and J calls and clone size are copied from that table; D and trimming were computed from the DNA. The data show 85,000 to 130,000 clones, over 65% seen once. Findings of the study overall: A later analysis reportedly identified an Asian-associated ancestry cluster as carrying fewer N-insertions than the approximately 640-donor mean.

The sequencing input was PBMCs. This chain links TRBV7-9 with TRBJ2-5, with TRBD2 as a possible D gene (5 bases). This sequence was found in a woman aged 40 to 50 in good health and CMV-seronegative. The CDR3 reads CASSYRERETQYF. CDR3 nucleotide sequence: TGTGCCAGCAGCTACCGGGAAAGGGAGACCCAGTACTTC.